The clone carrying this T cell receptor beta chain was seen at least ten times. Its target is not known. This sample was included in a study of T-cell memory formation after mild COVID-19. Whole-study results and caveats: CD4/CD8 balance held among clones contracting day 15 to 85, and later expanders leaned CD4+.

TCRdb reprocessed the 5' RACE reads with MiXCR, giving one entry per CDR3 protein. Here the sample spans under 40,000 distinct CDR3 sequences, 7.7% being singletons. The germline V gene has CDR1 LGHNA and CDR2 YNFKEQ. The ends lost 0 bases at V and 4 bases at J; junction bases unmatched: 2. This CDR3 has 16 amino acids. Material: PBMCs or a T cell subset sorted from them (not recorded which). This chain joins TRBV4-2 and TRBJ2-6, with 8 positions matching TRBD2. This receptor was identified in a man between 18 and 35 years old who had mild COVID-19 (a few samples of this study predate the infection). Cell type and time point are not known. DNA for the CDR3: TGTGCCAGCAGCCAAGAAGCGGGGGTCGGGGCCAACGTCCTGACTTTC. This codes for CASSQEAGVGANVLTF.